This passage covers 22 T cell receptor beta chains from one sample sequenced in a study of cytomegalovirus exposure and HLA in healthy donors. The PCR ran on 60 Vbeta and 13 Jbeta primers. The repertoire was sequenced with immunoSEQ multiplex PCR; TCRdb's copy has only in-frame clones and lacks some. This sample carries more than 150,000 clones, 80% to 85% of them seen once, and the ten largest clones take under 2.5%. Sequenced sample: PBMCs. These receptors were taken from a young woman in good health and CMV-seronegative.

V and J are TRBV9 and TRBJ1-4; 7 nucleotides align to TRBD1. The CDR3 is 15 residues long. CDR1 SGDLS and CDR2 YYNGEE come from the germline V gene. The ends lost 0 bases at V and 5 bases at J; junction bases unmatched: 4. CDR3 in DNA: TGTGCCAGCAGCGTAGCGGCCAGGGGGAATGAAAAACTGTTTTTT. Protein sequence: CASSVAARGNEKLFF.

CDR3 sequence: CASSPAPGRDSSYEQYF. CDR3 sequence (DNA): TGTGCCAGCAGCCCCGCTCCGGGGCGGGATTCCTCCTACGAGCAGTACTTC. The rearrangement uses TRBV7-6 and TRBJ2-7; tentative D call: TRBD2 (6 bases). The germline CDR1 and CDR2 sequences are SGHVS and FNYEAQ. The length of the CDR3 is 17 residues. V was clipped by 5 bases and J by 0 bases, with 20 bases between them.

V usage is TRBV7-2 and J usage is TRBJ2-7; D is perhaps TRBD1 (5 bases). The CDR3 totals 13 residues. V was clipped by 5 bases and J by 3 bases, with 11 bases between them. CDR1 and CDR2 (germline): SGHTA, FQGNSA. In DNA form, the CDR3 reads TGTGCCAGCAGCCGCGGACAAAACTACGAGCAGTACTTC. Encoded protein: CASSRGQNYEQYF.

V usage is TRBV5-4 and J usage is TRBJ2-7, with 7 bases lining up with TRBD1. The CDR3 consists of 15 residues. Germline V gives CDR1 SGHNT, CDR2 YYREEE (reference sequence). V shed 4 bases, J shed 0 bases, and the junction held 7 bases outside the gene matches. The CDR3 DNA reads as TGTGCCAGCAGCCTACAGGGGCTCACCTCCTACGAGCAGTACTTC. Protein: CASSLQGLTSYEQYF.

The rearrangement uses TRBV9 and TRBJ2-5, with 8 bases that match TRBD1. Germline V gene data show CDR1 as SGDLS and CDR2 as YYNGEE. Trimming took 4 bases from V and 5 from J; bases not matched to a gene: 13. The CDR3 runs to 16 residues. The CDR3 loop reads CASSSQAQGAFETQYF. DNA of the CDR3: TGTGCCAGCAGCTCACAAGCGCAGGGGGCGTTCGAGACCCAGTACTTC.

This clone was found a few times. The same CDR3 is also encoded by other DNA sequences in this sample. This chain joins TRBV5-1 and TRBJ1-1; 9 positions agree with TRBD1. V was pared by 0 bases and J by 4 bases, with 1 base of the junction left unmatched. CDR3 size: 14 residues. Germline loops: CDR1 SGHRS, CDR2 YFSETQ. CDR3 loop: CASSLGQGGTEAFF. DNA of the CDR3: TGCGCCAGCAGCTTGGGACAGGGGGGCACTGAAGCTTTCTTT. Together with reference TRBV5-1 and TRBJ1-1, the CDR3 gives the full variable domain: KAGVTQTPRYLIKTRGQQVTLSCSPISGHRSVSWYQQTPGQGLQFLFEYFSETQRNKGNFPGRFSGRQFSNSRSEMNVSTLELGDSALYLCASSLGQGGTEAFFGQGTRLTVV.

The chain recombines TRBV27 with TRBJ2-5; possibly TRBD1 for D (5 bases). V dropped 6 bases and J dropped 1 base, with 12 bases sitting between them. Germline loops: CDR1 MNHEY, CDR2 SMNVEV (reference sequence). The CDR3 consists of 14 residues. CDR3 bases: TGTGCCAGCAGGTTGCAGGGTTCCCAAGAGACCCAGTACTTC. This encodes CASRLQGSQETQYF.

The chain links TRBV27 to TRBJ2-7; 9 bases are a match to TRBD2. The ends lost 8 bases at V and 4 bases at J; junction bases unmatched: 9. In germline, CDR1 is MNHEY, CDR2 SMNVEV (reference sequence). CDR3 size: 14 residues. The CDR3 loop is CASSRGSGGYEQYF. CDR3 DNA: TGTGCCAGCTCCCGGGGTAGCGGGGGTTACGAGCAGTACTTC.

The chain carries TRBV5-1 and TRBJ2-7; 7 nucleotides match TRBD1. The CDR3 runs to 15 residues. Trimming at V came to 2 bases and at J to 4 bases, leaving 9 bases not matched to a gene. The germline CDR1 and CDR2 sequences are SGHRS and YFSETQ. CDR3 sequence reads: CASSLTGESWYEQYF. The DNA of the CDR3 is TGCGCCAGCAGCTTAACAGGGGAGTCTTGGTACGAGCAGTACTTC.

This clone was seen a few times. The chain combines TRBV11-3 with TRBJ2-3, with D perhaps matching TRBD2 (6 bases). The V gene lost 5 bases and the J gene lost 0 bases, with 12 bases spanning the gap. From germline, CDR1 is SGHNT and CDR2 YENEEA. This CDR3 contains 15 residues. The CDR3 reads CASSGGRSSTDTQYF. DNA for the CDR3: TGTGCCAGCAGCGGAGGGCGGAGTAGCACAGATACGCAGTATTTT.

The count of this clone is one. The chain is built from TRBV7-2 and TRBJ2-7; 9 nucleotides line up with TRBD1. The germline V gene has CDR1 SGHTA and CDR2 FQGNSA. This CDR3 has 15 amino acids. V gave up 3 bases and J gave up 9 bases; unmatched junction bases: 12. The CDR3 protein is CASSFGPTGGLWQYF. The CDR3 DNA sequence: TGTGCCAGCAGCTTCGGGCCGACAGGGGGTCTTTGGCAGTACTTC.

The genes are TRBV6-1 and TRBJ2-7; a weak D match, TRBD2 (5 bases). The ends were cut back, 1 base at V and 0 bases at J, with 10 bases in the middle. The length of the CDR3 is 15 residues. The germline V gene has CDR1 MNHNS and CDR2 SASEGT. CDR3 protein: CASSEVRGSSYEQYF. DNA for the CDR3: TGTGCCAGCAGTGAAGTCCGGGGATCCTCCTACGAGCAGTACTTC.

CDR3 bases: TGTGCCAGCAGTTACTCAGGGAGTGAGACTGGAAACACCATATATTTT. Translation: CASSYSGSETGNTIYF. The chain couples TRBV6-5 to TRBJ1-3; D is unclear. The CDR3 covers 16 residues. Trimming removed 0 bases at V and 2 bases at J, with 11 bases between. Germline V gene data show CDR1 as MNHEY and CDR2 as SVGAGI.

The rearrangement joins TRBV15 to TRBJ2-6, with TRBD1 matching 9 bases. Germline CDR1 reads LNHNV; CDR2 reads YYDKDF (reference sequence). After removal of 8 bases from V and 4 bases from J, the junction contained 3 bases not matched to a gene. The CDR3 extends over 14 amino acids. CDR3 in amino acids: CATQDRGGANVLTF. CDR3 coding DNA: TGTGCCACCCAGGACAGGGGAGGGGCCAACGTCCTGACTTTC.

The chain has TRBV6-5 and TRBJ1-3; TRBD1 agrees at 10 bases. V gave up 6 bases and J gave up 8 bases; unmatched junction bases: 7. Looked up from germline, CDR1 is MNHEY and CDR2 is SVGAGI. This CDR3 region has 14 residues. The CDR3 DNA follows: TGTGCCAGCAGCTGGGACAGGGGAGAGGACACCATATATTTT. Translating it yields CASSWDRGEDTIYF.

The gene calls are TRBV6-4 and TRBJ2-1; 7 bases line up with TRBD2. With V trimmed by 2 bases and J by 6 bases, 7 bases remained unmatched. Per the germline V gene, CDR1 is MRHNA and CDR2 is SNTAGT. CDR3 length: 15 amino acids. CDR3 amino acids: CASSDRTREPNEQFF. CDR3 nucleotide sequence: TGTGCCAGCAGTGACAGGACTAGAGAACCCAATGAGCAGTTCTTC.

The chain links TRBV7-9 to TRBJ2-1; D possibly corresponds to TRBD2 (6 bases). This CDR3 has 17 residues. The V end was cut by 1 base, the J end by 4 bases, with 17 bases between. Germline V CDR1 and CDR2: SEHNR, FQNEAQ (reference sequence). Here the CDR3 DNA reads TGTGCCAGCAGCTTAGTGGTGTCTGTGGGAGGTTACAATGAGCAGTTCTTC. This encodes CASSLVVSVGGYNEQFF.

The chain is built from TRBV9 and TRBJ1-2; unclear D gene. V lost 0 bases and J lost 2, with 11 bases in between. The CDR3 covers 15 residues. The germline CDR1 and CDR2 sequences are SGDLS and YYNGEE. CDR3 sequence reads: CASSVVGPGNYGYTF. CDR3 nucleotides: TGTGCCAGCAGCGTAGTAGGTCCAGGAAACTATGGCTACACCTTC.

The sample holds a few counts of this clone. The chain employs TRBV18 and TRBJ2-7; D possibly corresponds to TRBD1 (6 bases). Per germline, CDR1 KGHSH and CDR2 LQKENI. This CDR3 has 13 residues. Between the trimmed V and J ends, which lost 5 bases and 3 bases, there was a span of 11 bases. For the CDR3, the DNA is TGTGCCAGCTCAGGGGGCACCAACTACGAGCAGTACTTC. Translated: CASSGGTNYEQYF.

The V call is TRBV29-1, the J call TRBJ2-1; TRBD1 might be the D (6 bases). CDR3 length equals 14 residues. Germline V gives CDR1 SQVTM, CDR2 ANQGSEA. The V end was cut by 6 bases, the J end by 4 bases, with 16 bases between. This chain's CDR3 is CSVAPKQGYNEQFF. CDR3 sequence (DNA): TGCAGCGTCGCCCCTAAACAGGGATACAATGAGCAGTTCTTC.

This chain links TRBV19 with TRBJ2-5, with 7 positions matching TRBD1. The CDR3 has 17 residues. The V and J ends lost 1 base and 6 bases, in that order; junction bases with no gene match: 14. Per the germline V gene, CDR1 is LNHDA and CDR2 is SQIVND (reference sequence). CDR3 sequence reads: CASSIGTGIMKIKTQYF. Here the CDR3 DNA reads TGTGCCAGTAGTATAGGGACAGGTATTATGAAGATAAAGACCCAGTACTTC. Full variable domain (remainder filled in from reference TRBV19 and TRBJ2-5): DGGITQSPKYLFRKEGQNVTLSCEQNLNHDAMYWYRQDPGQGLRLIYYSQIVNDFQKGDIAEGYSVSREKKESFPLTVTSAQKNPTAFYLCASSIGTGIMKIKTQYFGPGTRLLVL.

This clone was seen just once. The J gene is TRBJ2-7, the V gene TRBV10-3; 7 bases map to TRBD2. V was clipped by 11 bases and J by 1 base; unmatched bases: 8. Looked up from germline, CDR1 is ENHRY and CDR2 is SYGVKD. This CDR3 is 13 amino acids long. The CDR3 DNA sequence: TGTGCCGGTCGCGGGGGTGATTCCTACGAGCAGTACTTC. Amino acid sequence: CAGRGGDSYEQYF.